What follows is one TCR beta chain and its context. The CDR3 sequence is 16 residues long. Trimming removed 1 base at V and 8 bases at J, with 17 bases between. The V gene's germline CDR1 is KGHDR and CDR2 SFDVKD. This specimen belongs to a study of blood T cell repertoires in COVID-19. Study overall: Italy, Spain and the United States were the sources of the convalescent and acute COVID-19 samples. PBMCs, B-cell-depleted T cells, or T cells were the source of the cDNA or gDNA that made up the material.

Participants were aged roughly 18 to 89 years from about two dozen US areas. Participants reported their clinical history, and cohort assignment relied on those reports. The method was immunoSEQ multiplex PCR; TCRdb's version includes in-frame clones alone and lacks a portion of them. The data contain 150,000 or so clones, over 75% of them singletons. The sample was PBMCs or T cells enriched from blood (not recorded which). The V call is TRBV24-1, the J call TRBJ2-1; weak D call: TRBD1 (5 bases). This TCR came from a human donor with acute COVID-19. The donor label of this sample is uncertain. The CDR3 protein is CATSDLRLDGADEQFF. The CDR3 nucleotides read TGTGCCACCAGTGATTTAAGGCTAGATGGGGCAGATGAGCAGTTCTTC.